This is a list of T cell receptor beta chains from one sample in a study of siplizumab effects on memory and regulatory T cells. Sequenced by immunoSEQ multiplex PCR; TCRdb stores in-frame clones only, minus some. The table shows about 100,000 clones, with about nine tenths occurring only once. The sequencing sample was made of CD4+ T cells sorted from blood. All receptors come from a human donor in good health. The conserved cysteine and the conserved F or W are not part of the CDR3 here. Each record gives: J gene, V gene, CDR3 protein.

j_call: TRBJ1-1
v_call: TRBV9
cdr3_aa: ASSAPGQGVSQAF

j_call: TRBJ2-3
v_call: TRBV18
cdr3_aa: ASSNRSSDTQY

j_call: TRBJ2-1
v_call: TRBV12-5
cdr3_aa: ASGATSGGAIEQF

j_call: TRBJ2-3
v_call: TRBV2
cdr3_aa: ASSERGPGDTQY

j_call: TRBJ1-2
v_call: TRBV29-1
cdr3_aa: SGARGTGYGYT

j_call: TRBJ2-1
v_call: TRBV30
cdr3_aa: AWRGGPIAGGQF

j_call: TRBJ2-5
v_call: TRBV5-1
cdr3_aa: ASSLRVAGETQY

j_call: TRBJ2-5
v_call: TRBV13
cdr3_aa: ASSSGLASETQY

j_call: TRBJ1-1
v_call: TRBV4-1
cdr3_aa: ASSQASGAANTEAF

j_call: TRBJ2-7
v_call: TRBV5-1
cdr3_aa: ASSLVSGGAYEQY

j_call: TRBJ1-1
v_call: TRBV19
cdr3_aa: ASSLVMNTEAF

j_call: TRBJ1-5
v_call: TRBV5-4
cdr3_aa: ASSPAPGQINQPQH

j_call: TRBJ1-6
v_call: TRBV6-6
cdr3_aa: ASSYWQNINSPLH

j_call: TRBJ2-5
v_call: TRBV19
cdr3_aa: ASRRSDRQETQY

j_call: TRBJ2-5
v_call: TRBV23-1
cdr3_aa: APDRGLHQETQY

j_call: TRBJ2-7
v_call: TRBV7-8
cdr3_aa: ASSLRDSSYEQY

j_call: TRBJ2-5
v_call: TRBV9
cdr3_aa: ASSVDRARSETQY

j_call: TRBJ1-2
v_call: TRBV5-4
cdr3_aa: ASSLYGGRLDYT

j_call: TRBJ1-6
v_call: TRBV10-1
cdr3_aa: ASSAGRGCNSPLH

j_call: TRBJ1-1
v_call: TRBV6-1
cdr3_aa: ASISGGYMNTEAF

j_call: TRBJ1-2
v_call: TRBV6-1
cdr3_aa: ASRRDRGYT

j_call: TRBJ2-3
v_call: TRBV6-4
cdr3_aa: ASSEGTASDTQY

j_call: TRBJ1-1
v_call: TRBV18
cdr3_aa: ASSLPTSRLNTEAF

j_call: TRBJ1-1
v_call: TRBV10-3
cdr3_aa: AISDDGRNTEAF

j_call: TRBJ2-3
v_call: TRBV4-2
cdr3_aa: ASSRPGTSGAQDTQY

j_call: TRBJ1-1
v_call: TRBV25-1
cdr3_aa: ASSTGPYTEAF

j_call: TRBJ2-7
v_call: TRBV7-2
cdr3_aa: ASSLGTGGQYEQY

j_call: TRBJ1-1
v_call: TRBV6-1
cdr3_aa: ASRVNTEAF

j_call: TRBJ2-6
v_call: TRBV5-6
cdr3_aa: ASSQYDRSGANVLT

j_call: TRBJ2-5
v_call: TRBV6-6
cdr3_aa: ASSLGLAGFQETQY